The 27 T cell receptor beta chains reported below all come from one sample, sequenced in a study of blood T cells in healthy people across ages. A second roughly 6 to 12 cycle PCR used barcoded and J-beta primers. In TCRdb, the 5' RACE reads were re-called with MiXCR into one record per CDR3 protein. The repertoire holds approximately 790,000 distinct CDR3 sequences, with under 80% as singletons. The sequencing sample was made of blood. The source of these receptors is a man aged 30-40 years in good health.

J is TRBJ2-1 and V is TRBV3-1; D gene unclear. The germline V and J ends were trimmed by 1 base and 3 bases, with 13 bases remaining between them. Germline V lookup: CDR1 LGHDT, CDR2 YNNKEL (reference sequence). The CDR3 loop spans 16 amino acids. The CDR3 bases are TGTGCCAGCAGCCAAGGAATTAGGGTTGGCTACAATGAGCAGTTCTTC. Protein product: CASSQGIRVGYNEQFF.

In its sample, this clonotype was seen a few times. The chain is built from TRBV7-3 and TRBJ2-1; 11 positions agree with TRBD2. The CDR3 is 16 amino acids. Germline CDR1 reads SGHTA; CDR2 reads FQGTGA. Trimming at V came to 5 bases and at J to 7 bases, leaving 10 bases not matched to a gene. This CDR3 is CASSISLAGGGNEQFF. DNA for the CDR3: TGTGCCAGCAGCATAAGCCTAGCGGGGGGCGGGAATGAGCAGTTCTTC.

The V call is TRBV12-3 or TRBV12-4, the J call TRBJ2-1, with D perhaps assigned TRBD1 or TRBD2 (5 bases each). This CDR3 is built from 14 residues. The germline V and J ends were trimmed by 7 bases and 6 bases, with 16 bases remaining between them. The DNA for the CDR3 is TGTGCCAGCAACTCCGGGACCTGGGGCAATGAGCAGTTCTTC. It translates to CASNSGTWGNEQFF.

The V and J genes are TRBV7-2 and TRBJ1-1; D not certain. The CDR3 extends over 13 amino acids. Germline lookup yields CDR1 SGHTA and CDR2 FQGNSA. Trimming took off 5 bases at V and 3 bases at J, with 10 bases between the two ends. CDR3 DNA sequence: TGTGCCAGCAGCAATGAGCGCTACACTGAAGCTTTCTTT. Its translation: CASSNERYTEAFF.

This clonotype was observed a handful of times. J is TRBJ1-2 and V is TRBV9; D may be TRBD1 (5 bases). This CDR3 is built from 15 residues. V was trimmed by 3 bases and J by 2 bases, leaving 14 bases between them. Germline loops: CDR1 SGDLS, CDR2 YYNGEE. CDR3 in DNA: TGTGCCAGCAGCGCGACCGTGGGGGTCAACTATGGCTACACCTTC. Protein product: CASSATVGVNYGYTF.

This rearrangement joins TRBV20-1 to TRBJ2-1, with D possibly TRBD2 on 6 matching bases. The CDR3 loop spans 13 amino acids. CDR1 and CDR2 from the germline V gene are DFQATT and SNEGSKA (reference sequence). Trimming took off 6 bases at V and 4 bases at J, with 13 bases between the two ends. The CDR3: CSALAFAYNEQFF. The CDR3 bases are TGCAGTGCCCTAGCGTTTGCATACAATGAGCAGTTCTTC.

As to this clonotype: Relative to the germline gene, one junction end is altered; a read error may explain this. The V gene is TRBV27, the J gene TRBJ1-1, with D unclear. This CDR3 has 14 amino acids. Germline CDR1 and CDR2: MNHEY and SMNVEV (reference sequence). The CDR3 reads CASSVSWENTEAFF. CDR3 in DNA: TGTGCCAGCAGTGTATCATGGGAGAACACTGAAGCTTTCTTT.

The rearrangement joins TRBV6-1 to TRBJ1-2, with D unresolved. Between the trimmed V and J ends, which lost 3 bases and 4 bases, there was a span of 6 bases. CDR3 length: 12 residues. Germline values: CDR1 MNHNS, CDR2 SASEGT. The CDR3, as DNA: TGTGCCAGCAGTGATGCCACCTATGGCTACACCTTC. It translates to CASSDATYGYTF.

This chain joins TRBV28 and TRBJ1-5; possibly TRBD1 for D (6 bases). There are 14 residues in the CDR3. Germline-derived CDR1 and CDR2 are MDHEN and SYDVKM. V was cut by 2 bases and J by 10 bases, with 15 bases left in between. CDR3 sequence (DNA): TGTGCCAGCAGTTTAGCTCAGGGGAGAGATCCCCAGCATTTT. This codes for CASSLAQGRDPQHF.

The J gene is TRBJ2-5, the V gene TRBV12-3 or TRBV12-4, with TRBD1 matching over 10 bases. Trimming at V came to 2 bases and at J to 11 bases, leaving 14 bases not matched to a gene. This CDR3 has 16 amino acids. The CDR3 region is CASSLFLGQGYNEQYF. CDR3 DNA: TGTGCCAGCAGTTTATTCCTGGGACAGGGGTACAATGAGCAGTACTTC.

CDR3 in amino acids: CASSLPGTLHNEQFF. CDR3 DNA: TGTGCCAGCAGCTTACCCGGGACTTTGCACAATGAGCAGTTCTTC. The chain has TRBV7-2 and TRBJ2-1, with D possibly TRBD2 on 6 matching bases. V was shortened by 2 bases and J by 5 bases, with 13 bases between the two germline ends. The CDR3 sequence is 15 residues long. Germline V lookup: CDR1 SGHTA, CDR2 FQGNSA.

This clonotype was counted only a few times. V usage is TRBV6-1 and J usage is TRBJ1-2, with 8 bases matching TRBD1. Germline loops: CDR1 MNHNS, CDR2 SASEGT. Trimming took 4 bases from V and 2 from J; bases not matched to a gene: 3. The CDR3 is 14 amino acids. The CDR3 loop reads CASSGTGRNYGYTF. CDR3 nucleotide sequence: TGTGCCAGCAGTGGGACAGGGAGAAACTATGGCTACACCTTC.

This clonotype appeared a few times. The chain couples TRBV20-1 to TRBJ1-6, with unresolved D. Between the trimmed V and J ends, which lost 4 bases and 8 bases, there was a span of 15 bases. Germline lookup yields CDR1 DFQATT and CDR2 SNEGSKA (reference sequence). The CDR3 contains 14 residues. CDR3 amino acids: CSATTGFAHSPLHF. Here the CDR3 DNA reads TGCAGTGCTACGACGGGGTTTGCTCATTCACCCCTCCACTTT.

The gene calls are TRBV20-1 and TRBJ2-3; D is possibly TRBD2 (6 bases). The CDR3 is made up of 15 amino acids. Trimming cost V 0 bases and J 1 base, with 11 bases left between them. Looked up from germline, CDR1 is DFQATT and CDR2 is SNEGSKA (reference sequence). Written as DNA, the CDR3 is TGCAGTGCTAGAGATGTTCGCGGGGGCACAGATACGCAGTATTTT. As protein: CSARDVRGGTDTQYF.

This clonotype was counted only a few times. DNA of the CDR3: TGTGCCAGCAGTTTGGAGCGGGGGCGCTACAATGAGCAGTTCTTC. It encodes CASSLERGRYNEQFF. J is TRBJ2-1 and V is TRBV12-3 or TRBV12-4; TRBD2 matches at 8 bases. The trim removed 3 bases at V and 3 bases at J, leaving 4 bases unmatched. The CDR3 is 15 amino acids.

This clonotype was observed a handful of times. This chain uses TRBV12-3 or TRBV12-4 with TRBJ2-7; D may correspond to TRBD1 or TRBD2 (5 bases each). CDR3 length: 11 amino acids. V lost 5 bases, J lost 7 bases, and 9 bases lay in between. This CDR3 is CASSPGTEQYF. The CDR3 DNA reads TGTGCCAGCAGTCCTGGGACGGAGCAGTACTTC.

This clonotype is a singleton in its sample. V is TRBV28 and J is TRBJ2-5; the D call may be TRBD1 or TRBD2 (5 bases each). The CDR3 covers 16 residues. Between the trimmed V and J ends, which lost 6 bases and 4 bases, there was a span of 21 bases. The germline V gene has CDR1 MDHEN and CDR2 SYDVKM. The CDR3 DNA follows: TGTGCCAGCAGCTACCCGGGGCCGTCCTCGGGAGAGACCCAGTACTTC. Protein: CASSYPGPSSGETQYF. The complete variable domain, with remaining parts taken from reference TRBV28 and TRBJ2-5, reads DVKVTQSSRYLVKRTGEKVFLECVQDMDHENMFWYRQDPGLGLRLIYFSYDVKMKEKGDIPEGYSVSREKKERFSLILESASTNQTSMYLCASSYPGPSSGETQYFGPGTRLLVL.

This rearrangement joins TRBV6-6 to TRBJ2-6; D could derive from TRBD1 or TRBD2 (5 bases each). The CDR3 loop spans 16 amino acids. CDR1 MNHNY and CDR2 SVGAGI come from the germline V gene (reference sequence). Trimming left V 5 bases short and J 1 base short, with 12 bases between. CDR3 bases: TGTGCCAGCAGTCCCCGTGGGGGTTCTGGGGCCAACGTCCTGACTTTC. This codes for CASSPRGGSGANVLTF.

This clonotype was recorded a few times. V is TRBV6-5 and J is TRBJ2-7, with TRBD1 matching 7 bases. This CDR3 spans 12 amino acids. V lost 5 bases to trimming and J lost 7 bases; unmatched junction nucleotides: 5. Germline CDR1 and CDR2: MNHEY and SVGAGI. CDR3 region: CASSAGTAEQYF. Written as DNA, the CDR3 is TGTGCCAGCAGTGCAGGGACAGCGGAGCAGTACTTC.

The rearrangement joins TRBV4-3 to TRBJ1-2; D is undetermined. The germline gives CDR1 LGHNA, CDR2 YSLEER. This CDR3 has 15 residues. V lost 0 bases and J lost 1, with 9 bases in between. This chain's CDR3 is CASSQDPLGNYGYTF. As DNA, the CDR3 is TGCGCCAGCAGCCAAGATCCCTTGGGTAACTATGGCTACACCTTC.

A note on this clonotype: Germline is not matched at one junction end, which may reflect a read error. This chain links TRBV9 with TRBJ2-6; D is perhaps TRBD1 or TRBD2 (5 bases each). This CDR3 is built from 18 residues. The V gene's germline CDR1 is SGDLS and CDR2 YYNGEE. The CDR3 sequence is CASSDDMREPSGADVLTF. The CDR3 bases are TGTGCCAGCAGCGACGACATGAGGGAACCCTCTGGGGCCGACGTCCTGACTTTC.

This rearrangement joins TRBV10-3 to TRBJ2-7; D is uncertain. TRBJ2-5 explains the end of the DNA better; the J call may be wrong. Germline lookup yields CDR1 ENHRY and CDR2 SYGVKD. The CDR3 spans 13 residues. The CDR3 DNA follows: TGTGCCATCAGTGCAAAGATCGAAGAGACCCAGTACTTC. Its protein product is CAISAKIEETQYF.

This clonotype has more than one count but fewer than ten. This CDR3 reads CASSVAGFITDTQYF. The CDR3 nucleotides read TGTGCCAGCAGCGTAGCAGGGTTCATCACAGATACGCAGTATTTT. The gene calls are TRBV9 and TRBJ2-3, with D possibly TRBD1 on 5 matching bases. This CDR3 region has 15 residues. In germline, CDR1 is SGDLS, CDR2 YYNGEE. With 0 bases removed from V and 2 bases from J, the gap between germline ends came to 10 bases.

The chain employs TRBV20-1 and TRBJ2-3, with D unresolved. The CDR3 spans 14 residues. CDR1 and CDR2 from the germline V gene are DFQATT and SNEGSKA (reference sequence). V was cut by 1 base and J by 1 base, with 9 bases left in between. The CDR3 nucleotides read TGCAGTGCTAGAGTAACGGCCGGCACAGATACGCAGTATTTT. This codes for CSARVTAGTDTQYF.

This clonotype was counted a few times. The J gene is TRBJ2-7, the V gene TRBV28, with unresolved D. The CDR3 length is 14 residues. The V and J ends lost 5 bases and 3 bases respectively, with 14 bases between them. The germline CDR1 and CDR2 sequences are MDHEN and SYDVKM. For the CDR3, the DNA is TGTGCCAGCAGTACCACCACCGTCGGCTACGAGCAGTACTTC. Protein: CASSTTTVGYEQYF.

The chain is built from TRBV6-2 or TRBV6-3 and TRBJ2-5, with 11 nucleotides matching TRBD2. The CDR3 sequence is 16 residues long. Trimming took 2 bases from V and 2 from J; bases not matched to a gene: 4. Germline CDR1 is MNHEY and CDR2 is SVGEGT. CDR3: CASSYGTSGDQETQYF. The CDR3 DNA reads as TGTGCCAGCAGTTACGGGACTAGCGGAGATCAAGAGACCCAGTACTTC.

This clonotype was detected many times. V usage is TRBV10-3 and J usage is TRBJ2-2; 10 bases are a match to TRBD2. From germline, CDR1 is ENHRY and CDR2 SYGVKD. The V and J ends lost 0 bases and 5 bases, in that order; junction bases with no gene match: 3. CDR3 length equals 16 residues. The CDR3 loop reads CAISESLLAGTGELFF. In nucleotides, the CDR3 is TGTGCCATCAGTGAGTCTCTACTAGCGGGGACCGGGGAGCTGTTTTTT.